These 17 T cell receptor beta chains came from one sample sequenced in a study of OX40 agonist ivuxolimab in advanced cancers. Data came from immunoSEQ multiplex PCR; TCRdb stores just in-frame clones and leaves some out. The sample shows around 45,000 clones, around 85% of them seen only once. This material consisted of CD4+ or CD8+ T cells sorted from blood, taken in a trial of the OX40 agonist ivuxolimab. Receptors originate from an adult with an advanced solid tumor such as melanoma, head and neck, liver or kidney cancer.

This chain connects TRBV19 to TRBJ2-5; D is tentatively TRBD1 or TRBD2 (5 bases each). The CDR3 is made up of 14 amino acids. The V and J ends lost 4 bases and 5 bases respectively, with 14 bases between them. Germline assignment: CDR1 LNHDA and CDR2 SQIVND (reference sequence). The CDR3 DNA reads TGTGCCAGTAGTAATGAGGGGCGCAGGGAGACCCAGTACTTC. As protein: CASSNEGRRETQYF. The entire variable domain, with the rest obtained from reference TRBV19 and TRBJ2-5, is as follows: DGGITQSPKYLFRKEGQNVTLSCEQNLNHDAMYWYRQDPGQGLRLIYYSQIVNDFQKGDIAEGYSVSREKKESFPLTVTSAQKNPTAFYLCASSNEGRRETQYFGPGTRLLVL.

V is TRBV27 and J is TRBJ2-7; D unresolved. Germline V CDR1 and CDR2: MNHEY, SMNVEV (reference sequence). The CDR3 runs to 15 residues. The V end was cut by 0 bases, the J end by 3 bases, with 12 bases between. CDR3 residues: CASSLSPGSNYEQYF. The CDR3 bases are TGTGCCAGCAGTTTATCTCCGGGTTCTAACTACGAGCAGTACTTC.

This clone was picked up one time. The J gene is TRBJ2-3, the V gene TRBV18, with 8 nucleotides matching TRBD1. From germline, CDR1 is KGHSH and CDR2 LQKENI. The CDR3 consists of 15 residues. The J segment lost 1 base and the V segment lost 5 bases, leaving 5 bases of the junction unmatched. The chain's CDR3 is CASSFGQGGTDTQYF. CDR3 coding DNA: TGTGCCAGCTCATTCGGACAGGGAGGCACAGATACGCAGTATTTT.

This rearrangement joins TRBV7-2 to TRBJ2-1, with D possibly matching TRBD1 (7 bases). The CDR3 covers 15 residues. The V end was cut by 5 bases, the J end by 6 bases, with 17 bases between. Germline CDR1 and CDR2: SGHTA and FQGNSA. The CDR3 DNA follows: TGTGCCAGCAGCGCCGTCCAGGGGGGTCTCAATGAGCAGTTCTTC. Translating it yields CASSAVQGGLNEQFF.

CDR3 sequence (DNA): TGTGCCAGTAGTATTCTTCGGGGAAATAGGAATGAGCAGTTCTTC. Residues: CASSILRGNRNEQFF. This chain joins TRBV19 and TRBJ2-1; TRBD2 is a possible D gene (5 bases). The V and J ends lost 3 bases and 7 bases respectively, with 16 bases between them. Germline CDR1 and CDR2: LNHDA and SQIVND (reference sequence). The CDR3 totals 15 residues.

V and J are TRBV6-1 and TRBJ2-7, with 8 positions matching TRBD2. The germline V gene encodes CDR1 MNHNS and CDR2 SASEGT. CDR3 size: 14 residues. After removal of 6 bases from V and 9 bases from J, the junction contained 13 bases not matched to a gene. CDR3 nucleotide sequence: TGTGCCAGCAGCGATCTAGCGGGCGGCCGGGGGCAGTACTTC. As protein: CASSDLAGGRGQYF.

The V and J genes are TRBV15 and TRBJ1-2; D gene unclear. Between the trimmed V and J ends, which lost 0 bases and 7 bases, there was a span of 12 bases. This CDR3 comprises 14 residues. Germline V gene data show CDR1 as LNHNV and CDR2 as YYDKDF (reference sequence). DNA of the CDR3: TGTGCCACCAGCAGAGATGAAGGACGGGGTGGCTACACCTTC. It translates to CATSRDEGRGGYTF.

The gene calls are TRBV5-1 and TRBJ1-2; TRBD1 is a possible D gene (6 bases). CDR1 is SGHRS and CDR2 is YFSETQ in the germline V gene. CDR3 length equals 12 residues. Deletions cut 4 bases from V and 5 bases from J, with 9 bases between. CDR3 amino acids: CASSPGQYGYTF. The CDR3 nucleotides are TGCGCCAGCAGCCCGGGACAATATGGCTACACCTTC.

By sample share, this clone is hyperexpanded (1% or more). The rearrangement joins TRBV6-1 to TRBJ2-3; D remains ambiguous. V was pared by 5 bases and J by 0 bases, with 0 bases between. The CDR3 has 11 residues. Germline CDR1 MNHNS, CDR2 SASEGT. In DNA form, the CDR3 reads TGTGCCAGCAGTAGCACAGATACGCAGTATTTT. It codes for CASSSTDTQYF.

The gene calls are TRBV7-8 and TRBJ1-1, with D perhaps TRBD1 (6 bases). This CDR3 region has 13 residues. Looked up from germline, CDR1 is SGHVS and CDR2 is FQNEAQ. V lost 5 bases, J lost 4 bases, and 11 bases lay in between. In nucleotides, the CDR3 is TGTGCCAGCAGCCCAACCAGGGGCACTGAAGCTTTCTTT. Residues: CASSPTRGTEAFF.

This sequence joins TRBV19 and TRBJ1-5; D may be TRBD1 (5 bases). CDR1 and CDR2 from the germline V gene are LNHDA and SQIVND (reference sequence). Trimming took 9 bases from V and 6 from J, leaving 21 bases between them. The CDR3 is 15 amino acids. CDR3 loop: CASSSRGGEGQPQHF. The CDR3 bases are TGTGCCAGCTCTAGCCGGGGCGGAGAAGGTCAGCCCCAGCATTTT.

The chain is built from TRBV5-6 and TRBJ2-6; tentative D call: TRBD2 (5 bases). Germline V gene data show CDR1 as SGHDT and CDR2 as YYEEEE. This CDR3 spans 15 amino acids. Trimming took 4 bases from V and 2 from J, leaving 10 bases between them. As DNA, the CDR3 is TGTGCCAGCAGCCCAAAGGGAGCTGGGGCCAACGTCCTGACTTTC. It encodes CASSPKGAGANVLTF.

The chain combines TRBV5-4 with TRBJ2-3, with D perhaps matching TRBD2 (6 bases). The V gene lost 0 bases and the J gene lost 3 bases, with 11 bases spanning the gap. Germline values: CDR1 SGHNT, CDR2 YYREEE (reference sequence). The CDR3 covers 15 residues. The CDR3 region is CASSLGRGSTDTQYF. CDR3 coding DNA: TGTGCCAGCAGCTTGGGGCGGGGCTCAACAGATACGCAGTATTTT.

The chain recombines TRBV6-6 with TRBJ2-2; 10 bases are shared with TRBD1. J was trimmed by 3 bases and V by 6 bases; bases with no gene match: 4. The CDR3 extends over 15 amino acids. Per germline, CDR1 MNHNY and CDR2 SVGAGI (reference sequence). Here the CDR3 DNA reads TGTGCCAGCAGCCGGGACAGGGGAGACACCGGGGAGCTGTTTTTT. Residues: CASSRDRGDTGELFF.

Only one count was recorded for this clone. J is TRBJ2-2 and V is TRBV7-8; no definite D call. The CDR3 is made up of 17 amino acids. Trimming removed 1 base at V and 3 bases at J, with 15 bases between. Looked up from germline, CDR1 is SGHVS and CDR2 is FQNEAQ. For the CDR3, the DNA is TGTGCCAGCAGCTTAGAAGCTCTAGGCTCACACACCGGGGAGCTGTTTTTT. This translates into CASSLEALGSHTGELFF.

This sequence joins TRBV19 and TRBJ1-4; D gene unclear. Trimming removed 6 bases at V and 6 bases at J, with 14 bases between. This CDR3 is built from 14 residues. Germline-derived CDR1 and CDR2 are LNHDA and SQIVND (reference sequence). For the CDR3, the DNA is TGTGCCAGTAGGACTGACAACTCGGATGAAAAACTGTTTTTT. Protein product: CASRTDNSDEKLFF.

The chain carries TRBV7-2 and TRBJ2-3, with 7 nucleotides matching TRBD1. The CDR3 contains 15 residues. Germline V lookup: CDR1 SGHTA, CDR2 FQGNSA. Losses at the gene ends were 3 bases for V and 3 bases for J; bases not matched to a gene: 6. CDR3 sequence reads: CASSLTGQRTDTQYF. The CDR3 DNA reads TGTGCCAGCAGCTTGACAGGGCAAAGAACAGATACGCAGTATTTT.